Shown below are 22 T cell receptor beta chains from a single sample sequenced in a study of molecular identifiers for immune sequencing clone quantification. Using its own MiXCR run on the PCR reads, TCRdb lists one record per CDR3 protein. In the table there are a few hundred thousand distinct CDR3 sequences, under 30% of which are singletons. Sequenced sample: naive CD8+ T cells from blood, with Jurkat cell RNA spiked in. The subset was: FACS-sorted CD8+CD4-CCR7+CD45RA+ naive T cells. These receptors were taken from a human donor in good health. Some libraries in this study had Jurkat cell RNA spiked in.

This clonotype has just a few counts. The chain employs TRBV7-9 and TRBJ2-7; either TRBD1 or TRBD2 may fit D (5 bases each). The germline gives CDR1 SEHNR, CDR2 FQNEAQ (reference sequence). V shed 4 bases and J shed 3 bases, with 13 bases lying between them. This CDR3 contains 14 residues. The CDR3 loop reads CASSSDYRFYEQYF. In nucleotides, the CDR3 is TGTGCCAGCAGCTCAGACTACAGGTTCTACGAGCAGTACTTC.

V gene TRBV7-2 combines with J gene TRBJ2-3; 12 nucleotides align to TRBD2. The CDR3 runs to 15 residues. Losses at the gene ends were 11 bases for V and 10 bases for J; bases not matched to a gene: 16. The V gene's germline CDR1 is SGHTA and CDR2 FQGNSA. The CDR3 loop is CAGRLPSGGEDPQYF. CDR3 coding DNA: TGTGCCGGCCGCTTACCTAGCGGGGGGGAGGATCCGCAGTATTTT.

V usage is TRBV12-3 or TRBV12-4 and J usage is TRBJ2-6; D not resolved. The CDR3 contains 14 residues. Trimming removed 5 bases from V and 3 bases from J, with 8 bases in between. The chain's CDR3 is CASSDRSGANVLTF. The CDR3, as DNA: TGTGCCAGCAGTGATAGAAGTGGGGCCAACGTCCTGACTTTC.

The CDR3 DNA sequence: TGTGCCAGCAGCTTAGGACAGGGGGCACCCTATAATTCACCCCTCCACTTT. Translated: CASSLGQGAPYNSPLHF. V gene TRBV7-2 combines with J gene TRBJ1-6, with 10 bases aligning to TRBD1. V was clipped by 1 base and J by 2 bases; unmatched bases: 2. The germline CDR1 and CDR2 sequences are SGHTA and FQGNSA. CDR3 length equals 17 residues.

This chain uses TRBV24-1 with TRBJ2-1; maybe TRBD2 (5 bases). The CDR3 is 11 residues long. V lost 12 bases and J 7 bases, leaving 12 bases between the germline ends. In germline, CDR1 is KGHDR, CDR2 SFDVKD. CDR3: CAAGTGNEQFF. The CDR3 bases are TGTGCCGCGGGTACCGGAAATGAGCAGTTCTTC.

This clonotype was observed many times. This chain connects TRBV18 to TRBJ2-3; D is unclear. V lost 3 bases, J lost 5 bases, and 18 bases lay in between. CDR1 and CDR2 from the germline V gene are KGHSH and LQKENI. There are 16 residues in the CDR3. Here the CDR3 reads CASSPPSLTLGDTQYF. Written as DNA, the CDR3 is TGTGCCAGCTCACCCCCGAGTCTCACCTTGGGAGATACGCAGTATTTT.

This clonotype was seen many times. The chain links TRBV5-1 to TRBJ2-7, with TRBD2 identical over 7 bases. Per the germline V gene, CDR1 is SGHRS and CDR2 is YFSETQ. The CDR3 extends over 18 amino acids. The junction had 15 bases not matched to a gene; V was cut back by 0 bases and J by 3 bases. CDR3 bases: TGCGCCAGCAGCTTGGTCCAGCGGGAAGCCGCCCCCTTCTACGAGCAGTACTTC. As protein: CASSLVQREAAPFYEQYF.

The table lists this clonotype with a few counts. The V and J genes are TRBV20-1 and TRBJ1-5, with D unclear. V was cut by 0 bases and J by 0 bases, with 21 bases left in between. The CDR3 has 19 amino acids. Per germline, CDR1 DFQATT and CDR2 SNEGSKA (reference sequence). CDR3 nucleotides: TGCAGTGCTAGAGATGTGCAGACGGAGATACTTTATAGCAATCAGCCCCAGCATTTT. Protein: CSARDVQTEILYSNQPQHF.

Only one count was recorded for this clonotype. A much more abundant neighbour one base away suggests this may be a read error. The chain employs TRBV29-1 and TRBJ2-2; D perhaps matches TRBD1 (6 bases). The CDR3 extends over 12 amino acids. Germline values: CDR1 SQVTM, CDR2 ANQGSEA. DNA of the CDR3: TGCGGCGTTGAACAGGGAGCCGGGGAGCTGTTTTTT. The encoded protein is CGVEQGAGELFF.

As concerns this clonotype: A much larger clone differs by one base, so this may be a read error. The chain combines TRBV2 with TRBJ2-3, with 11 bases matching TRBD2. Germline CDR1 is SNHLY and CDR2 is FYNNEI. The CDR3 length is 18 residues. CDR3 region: CAGSDGLAGGGSTDTQYF. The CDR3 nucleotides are TGTGCCGGCAGTGACGGTCTAGCGGGGGGCGGAAGCACAGATACGCAGTATTTT.

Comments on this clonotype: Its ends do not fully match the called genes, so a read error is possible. The DNA of the CDR3 is TGTGCCCGCAGTTATCTGCCCCTTCCTCCGGAGCCCCCGTACTTC. It encodes CARSYLPLPPEPPYF. The chain recombines TRBV6-6 with TRBJ2-5, with D hard to call. Looked up from germline, CDR1 is MNHNY and CDR2 is SVGAGI (reference sequence). This CDR3 contains 15 residues.

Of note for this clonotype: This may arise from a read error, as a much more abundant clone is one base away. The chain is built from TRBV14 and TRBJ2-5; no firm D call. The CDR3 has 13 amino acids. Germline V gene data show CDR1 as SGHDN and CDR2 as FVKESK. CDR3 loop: CASSRDFQETRYF. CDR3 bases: TGTGCCAGCAGCCGGGATTTCCAAGAGACCCGGTACTTC.

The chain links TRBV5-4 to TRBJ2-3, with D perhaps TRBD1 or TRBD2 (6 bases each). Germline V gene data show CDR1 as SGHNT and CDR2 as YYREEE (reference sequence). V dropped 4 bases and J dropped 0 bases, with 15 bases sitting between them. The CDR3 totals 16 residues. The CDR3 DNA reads TGTGCCAGCAGCGGGGGCTTTAGCGGTAGCACAGATACGCAGTATTTT. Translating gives CASSGGFSGSTDTQYF.

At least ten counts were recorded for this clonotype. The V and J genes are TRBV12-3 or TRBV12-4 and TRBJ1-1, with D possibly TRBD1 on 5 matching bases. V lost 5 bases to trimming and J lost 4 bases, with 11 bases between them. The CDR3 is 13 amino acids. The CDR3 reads CASSTREGTEAFF. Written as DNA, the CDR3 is TGTGCCAGCAGTACCAGGGAGGGCACTGAAGCTTTCTTT.

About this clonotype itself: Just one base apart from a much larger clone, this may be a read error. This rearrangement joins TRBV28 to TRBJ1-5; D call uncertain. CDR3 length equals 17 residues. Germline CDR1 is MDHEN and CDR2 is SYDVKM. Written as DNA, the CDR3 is TGTGCCAGCAGCCCCCTACCAGGCCCTTATAGCGATCAGCCCCAGCATTTT. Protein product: CASSPLPGPYSDQPQHF.

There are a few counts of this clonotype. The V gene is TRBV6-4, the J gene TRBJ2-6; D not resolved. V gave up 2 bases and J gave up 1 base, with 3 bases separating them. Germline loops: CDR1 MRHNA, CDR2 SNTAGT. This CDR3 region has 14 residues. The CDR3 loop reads CASSDISGANVLTF. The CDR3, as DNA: TGTGCCAGCAGTGACATTTCTGGGGCCAACGTCCTGACTTTC.

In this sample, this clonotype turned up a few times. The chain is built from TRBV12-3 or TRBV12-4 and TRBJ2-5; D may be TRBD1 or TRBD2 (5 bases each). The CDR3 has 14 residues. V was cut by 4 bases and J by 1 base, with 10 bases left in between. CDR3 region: CASSSRDGQETQYF. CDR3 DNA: TGTGCCAGCAGTTCCCGGGACGGCCAAGAGACCCAGTACTTC.

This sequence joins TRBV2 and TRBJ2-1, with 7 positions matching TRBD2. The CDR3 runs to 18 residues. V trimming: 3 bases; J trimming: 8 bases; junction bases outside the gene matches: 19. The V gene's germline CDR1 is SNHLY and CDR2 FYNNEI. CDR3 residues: CASSDDVDLAATPDEQFF. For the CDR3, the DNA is TGTGCCAGCAGTGATGATGTGGACCTAGCGGCGACGCCCGATGAGCAGTTCTTC.

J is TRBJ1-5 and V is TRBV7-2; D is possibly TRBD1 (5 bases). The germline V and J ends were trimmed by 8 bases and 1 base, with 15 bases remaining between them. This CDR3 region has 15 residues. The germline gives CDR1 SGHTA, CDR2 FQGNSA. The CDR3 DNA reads TGTGCCAGCCGTCCGAGACAGTCAAGCAATCAGCCCCAGCATTTT. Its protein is CASRPRQSSNQPQHF.

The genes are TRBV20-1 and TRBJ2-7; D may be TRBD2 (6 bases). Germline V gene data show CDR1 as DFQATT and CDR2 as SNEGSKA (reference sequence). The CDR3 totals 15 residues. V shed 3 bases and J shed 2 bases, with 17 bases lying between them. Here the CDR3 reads CSARVVGTGAYEQYF. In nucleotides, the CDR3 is TGCAGTGCTAGGGTGGTCGGGACTGGGGCCTACGAGCAGTACTTC.

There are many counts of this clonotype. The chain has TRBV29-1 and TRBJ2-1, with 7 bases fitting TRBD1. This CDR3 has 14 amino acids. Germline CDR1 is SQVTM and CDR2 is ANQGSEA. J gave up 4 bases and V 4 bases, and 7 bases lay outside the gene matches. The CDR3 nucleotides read TGCAGCGTTGTAGGGACAGCGAGGTACAATGAGCAGTTCTTC. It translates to CSVVGTARYNEQFF.

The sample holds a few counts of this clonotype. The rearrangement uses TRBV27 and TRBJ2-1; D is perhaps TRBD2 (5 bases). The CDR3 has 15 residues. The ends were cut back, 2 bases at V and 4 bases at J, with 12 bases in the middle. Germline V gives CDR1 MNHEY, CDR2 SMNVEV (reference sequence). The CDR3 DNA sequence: TGTGCCAGCAGTTTAGGTACTAGGGTTTACAATGAGCAGTTCTTC. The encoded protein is CASSLGTRVYNEQFF.